The following is a T cell receptor (beta chain) sequence with its context. The data stem from a study of blood T cell repertoires in COVID-19. Overall study: Acute-phase and convalescent COVID-19 samples originated in the United States, Italy and Spain.

The length of the CDR3 is 18 residues. The junction had 11 bases not matched to a gene; V was cut back by 1 base and J by 7 bases. CDR1 and CDR2 (germline): LGHDT, YNNKEL (reference sequence). The cohort comprised adults aged about 18 to 100 years residing in around 25 US areas. Participant-given clinical history determined each cohort assignment. Assay used: immunoSEQ multiplex PCR; TCRdb lists only in-frame clones, some missing. The repertoire consists of around 320,000 clones, with 90% occurring once and the leading ten covering almost 4%. The receptor's source is a woman aged 30 to 39 who had been exposed to COVID-19. V usage is TRBV3-1 (or the pseudogene TRBV3-2) and J usage is TRBJ2-1; 12 bases are shared with TRBD2. Sequencing was carried out using PBMCs or T cells enriched from blood (not recorded which). The CDR3 loop is CASSQVASGGAKGNEQFF. Written as DNA, the CDR3 is TGTGCCAGCAGCCAAGTAGCTAGCGGGGGGGCCAAGGGGAATGAGCAGTTCTTC.